The 15 T cell receptor beta chains below were found in one sample sequenced in a study of blood T cell repertoires in COVID-19. Data came from immunoSEQ multiplex PCR; TCRdb stores just in-frame clones and leaves some out. Among 150,000 to 200,000 clones listed, around 81% were seen once. The specimen sequenced was PBMCs or T cells enriched from blood (not recorded which). The receptor set was obtained from a man aged 40-50 years who had recovered from COVID-19.

This clone was detected only once. The chain combines TRBV7-9 with TRBJ1-1; D gene uncertain. This CDR3 has 14 residues. V gave up 2 bases and J gave up 2 bases, with 9 bases separating them. The germline V gene has CDR1 SEHNR and CDR2 FQNEAQ (reference sequence). This CDR3 is CASSLSSENTEAFF. CDR3 sequence (DNA): TGTGCCAGCAGCTTAAGTTCAGAAAACACTGAAGCTTTCTTT.

This clone was seen a handful of times. In the same sample, other DNA sequences code for this CDR3. The J gene is TRBJ1-2, the V gene TRBV7-2, with 7 nucleotides matching TRBD1. The CDR3 contains 13 residues. V lost 1 base to trimming and J lost 5 bases; unmatched junction nucleotides: 1. CDR1 and CDR2 from the germline V gene are SGHTA and FQGNSA. CDR3 sequence: CASSLGQGYGYTF. CDR3 bases: TGTGCCAGCAGCTTAGGACAGGGATATGGCTACACCTTC.

V gene TRBV9 combines with J gene TRBJ1-4; the D gene is possibly TRBD1 (6 bases). Germline V gene data show CDR1 as SGDLS and CDR2 as YYNGEE. Trimming took 2 bases from V and 6 from J, leaving 11 bases between them. This CDR3 is 14 amino acids long. The CDR3 spells CASSVYAGDEKLFF. CDR3 sequence (DNA): TGTGCCAGCAGCGTGTATGCAGGGGATGAAAAACTGTTTTTT.

J is TRBJ2-5 and V is TRBV19; 12 positions agree with TRBD1. Per germline, CDR1 LNHDA and CDR2 SQIVND (reference sequence). V was pared by 9 bases and J by 5 bases, with 13 bases of the junction left unmatched. This CDR3 is built from 16 residues. The DNA of the CDR3 is TGTGCCAGCAGCCATACAGGGACAGGGGGCGCGGAGACCCAGTACTTC. It specifies CASSHTGTGGAETQYF. Full variable domain (missing parts from reference TRBV19 and TRBJ2-5): DGGITQSPKYLFRKEGQNVTLSCEQNLNHDAMYWYRQDPGQGLRLIYYSQIVNDFQKGDIAEGYSVSREKKESFPLTVTSAQKNPTAFYLCASSHTGTGGAETQYFGPGTRLLVL.

The DNA for the CDR3 is TGTGCCAGCAGCTACCGGGACAGGGGCTATGGCTACACCTTC. Encoded protein: CASSYRDRGYGYTF. The V gene is TRBV5-4, the J gene TRBJ1-2, with TRBD1 matching 10 bases. J lost 4 bases, V lost 3 bases, and 3 bases had no gene match. Germline V gene lookup returns CDR1 SGHNT and CDR2 YYREEE (reference sequence). This CDR3 contains 14 residues.

The chain is built from TRBV29-1 and TRBJ1-3; D possibly corresponds to TRBD1 (5 bases). The CDR3 is 14 residues long. Germline lookup yields CDR1 SQVTM and CDR2 ANQGSEA. V was trimmed by 3 bases and J by 0 bases, leaving 9 bases between them. CDR3 DNA: TGCAGCGTTGATAGGGGACTCTCTGGAAACACCATATATTTT. It is translated as CSVDRGLSGNTIYF.

This clone showed up just once. This chain connects TRBV19 to TRBJ1-1; TRBD1 is a possible D gene (5 bases). Germline CDR1 is LNHDA and CDR2 is SQIVND (reference sequence). This CDR3 contains 15 residues. Trimming stripped 4 bases from V and 2 bases from J, with 14 bases between. This chain's CDR3 is CASSRAREGNTEAFF. The DNA for the CDR3 is TGTGCCAGTAGTAGGGCCAGGGAGGGTAACACTGAAGCTTTCTTT. Based on the CDR3 plus reference TRBV19 and TRBJ1-1, the full variable domain is DGGITQSPKYLFRKEGQNVTLSCEQNLNHDAMYWYRQDPGQGLRLIYYSQIVNDFQKGDIAEGYSVSREKKESFPLTVTSAQKNPTAFYLCASSRAREGNTEAFFGQGTRLTVV.

The chain employs TRBV5-1 and TRBJ2-3; TRBD2 matches at 13 bases. Germline V gives CDR1 SGHRS, CDR2 YFSETQ. CDR3 length equals 18 residues. Germline trimming cut 5 bases from V and 0 bases from J; bases unmatched to any gene: 9. CDR3 in DNA: TGCGCCAGCAGTCCTGGACTAGCGGGGGCCCATAGCACAGATACGCAGTATTTT. Amino acids: CASSPGLAGAHSTDTQYF.

This clone was recorded once. The genes are TRBV28 and TRBJ2-2; 8 nucleotides match TRBD2. The CDR3 loop spans 14 amino acids. V shed 7 bases, J shed 6 bases, and the junction held 7 bases outside the gene matches. The germline gives CDR1 MDHEN, CDR2 SYDVKM. The CDR3 loop is CASISGGTAGELFF. CDR3 DNA sequence: TGTGCCAGCATAAGCGGGGGCACGGCCGGGGAGCTGTTTTTT. The full variable domain, completed using reference TRBV28 and TRBJ2-2, is DVKVTQSSRYLVKRTGEKVFLECVQDMDHENMFWYRQDPGLGLRLIYFSYDVKMKEKGDIPEGYSVSREKKERFSLILESASTNQTSMYLCASISGGTAGELFFGEGSRLTVL.

This clone was observed a few times. The chain has TRBV28 and TRBJ2-2; 7 bases are a match to TRBD1. The V gene's germline CDR1 is MDHEN and CDR2 SYDVKM. The ends lost 6 bases at V and 6 bases at J; junction bases unmatched: 7. This CDR3 is 14 amino acids long. The CDR3: CASSLGQYAGELFF. CDR3 coding DNA: TGTGCCAGCAGCCTGGGACAGTACGCCGGGGAGCTGTTTTTT.

The chain combines TRBV19 with TRBJ1-2, with D perhaps TRBD1 (6 bases). V was shortened by 4 bases and J by 5 bases, with 17 bases between the two germline ends. The CDR3 consists of 15 residues. Germline loops: CDR1 LNHDA, CDR2 SQIVND (reference sequence). CDR3 nucleotide sequence: TGTGCCAGTAGTACAACAGGGTCCGCCACGTATGGCTACACCTTC. Its protein is CASSTTGSATYGYTF.

Only one count was recorded for this clone. The rearrangement uses TRBV27 and TRBJ1-2; tentative D call: TRBD1 (6 bases). Germline-derived CDR1 and CDR2 are MNHEY and SMNVEV (reference sequence). The CDR3 is made up of 14 amino acids. Trimming removed 6 bases at V and 4 bases at J, with 15 bases between. In DNA form, the CDR3 reads TGTGCCAGCAGACCGGTACAGGGTTTCTATGGCTACACCTTC. Amino acid sequence: CASRPVQGFYGYTF.

The rearrangement links TRBV5-4 to TRBJ1-1; D possibly corresponds to TRBD1 (5 bases). Per the germline V gene, CDR1 is SGHNT and CDR2 is YYREEE (reference sequence). V lost 2 bases to trimming and J lost 1 base, with 12 bases between them. This CDR3 is 15 amino acids long. DNA for the CDR3: TGTGCCAGCAGCTTCGAGGGAGGGACGAACACTGAAGCTTTCTTT. Translation: CASSFEGGTNTEAFF.

The chain carries TRBV6-5 and TRBJ2-7, with a tentative D call TRBD1 (5 bases). This CDR3 has 11 amino acids. The germline V gene encodes CDR1 MNHEY and CDR2 SVGAGI. CDR3 sequence (DNA): TGTGCTACCCGGCAGGGCTACGAGCAGTACTTC. This translates into CATRQGYEQYF.

The chain couples TRBV5-1 to TRBJ2-4; D perhaps matches TRBD2 (6 bases). Germline values: CDR1 SGHRS, CDR2 YFSETQ. This CDR3 contains 15 residues. The germline V and J ends were trimmed by 3 bases and 8 bases, with 18 bases remaining between them. The DNA of the CDR3 is TGCGCCAGCAGCTCGACCGGGACTGAGTGGGACATTCAGTACTTC. Its protein is CASSSTGTEWDIQYF.